A selection of T cell receptor beta chains follows, all from one sample in a study of blood T cell repertoires in COVID-19. The protocol was immunoSEQ multiplex PCR, while the TCRdb copy is restricted to in-frame clones and leaves out a portion. The sample holds 120,000 or so clones; 85% are singletons and the top ten take under 8%. The material sequenced was peripheral blood. These receptors were obtained from a man older than 75 with active or convalescent COVID-19. Each CDR3 is given with its conserved first and last residue. The D gene is left open where the match is weak. Part of the rows lack a size; the others show once, few, many or a class for expanded clones.

v_call,d_call,j_call,clone_size,cdr3_aa,cdr3_nt
TRBV19,TRBD1,TRBJ1-6,once,CASSVRTGDRNSPLHF,TGTGCCAGTAGTGTTAGGACAGGGGATCGGAATTCACCCCTCCACTTT
TRBV13,TRBD2,TRBJ2-1,NA,CASSRSSGGINEQFF,TGTGCCAGCAGCCGATCTAGCGGGGGGATCAATGAGCAGTTCTTC
TRBV7-3,TRBD2,TRBJ2-6,once,CASSPPGTSPSPSGANVLTF,TGTGCCAGCAGCCCACCCGGGACTAGCCCGAGTCCTTCCGGGGCCAACGTCCTGACTTTC
TRBV11-3,TRBD2,TRBJ2-7,NA,CASSPNSGGTYEQYF,TGTGCCAGCAGCCCCAATAGCGGGGGGACCTACGAGCAGTACTTC
TRBV14,NA,TRBJ1-5,NA,CASSHRGNQPQHF,TGTGCCAGCAGCCACAGGGGCAATCAGCCCCAGCATTTT
TRBV5-8,NA,TRBJ1-2,NA,CASSFPGSQGNYGYTF,TGTGCCAGCAGCTTCCCGGGGAGTCAAGGGAACTATGGCTACACCTTC
TRBV20-1,TRBD1,TRBJ1-2,NA,CSARTGRGYTF,TGCAGTGCTAGGACAGGGCGCGGCTACACCTTC
TRBV5-6,TRBD1,TRBJ1-2,NA,CASSPRGQGLNGYTF,TGTGCCAGCAGCCCTCGGGGACAGGGGCTAAATGGCTACACCTTC
TRBV7-2,NA,TRBJ1-5,NA,CASSTQGRNQPQHF,TGTGCCAGCAGTACTCAGGGGCGCAATCAGCCCCAGCATTTT
TRBV7-3,TRBD1,TRBJ2-3,NA,CASSAGQGQDTQYF,TGTGCCAGCAGCGCGGGACAGGGACAAGATACGCAGTATTTT
TRBV9,TRBD1,TRBJ2-5,NA,CASSALTGRETQYF,TGTGCCAGCAGCGCCTTGACAGGGAGAGAGACCCAGTACTTC
TRBV28,NA,TRBJ2-1,NA,CASRGTGRNEQFF,TGTGCCAGCAGGGGGACTGGGCGGAATGAGCAGTTCTTC
TRBV3-1/TRBV3-2,NA,TRBJ2-5,NA,CASSLIAETQYF,TGTGCCAGCAGCCTGATAGCGGAGACCCAGTACTTC
TRBV28,NA,TRBJ1-2,NA,CASSFLAAYGHTF,TGTGCCAGCAGTTTCCTGGCGGCATACGGCCACACCTTC
TRBV5-1,NA,TRBJ1-1,NA,CASSFRGSTEAFF,TGCGCCAGCAGCTTTAGGGGGTCCACTGAAGCTTTCTTT
TRBV11-2,NA,TRBJ1-2,NA,CASSLDGLGSYGYTF,TGTGCCAGCAGCTTAGACGGGCTAGGGAGCTATGGCTACACCTTC
TRBV5-1,NA,TRBJ1-2,NA,CASKLQEGIYGYTF,TGCGCCAGTAAACTTCAGGAGGGGATTTATGGCTACACCTTC
TRBV30,NA,TRBJ1-5,NA,CAWRPQGWNQPQHF,TGTGCCTGGAGACCTCAGGGGTGGAACCAGCCCCAGCATTTT
TRBV29-1,TRBD1,TRBJ1-1,NA,CSVAPGTGANTEAFF,TGCAGCGTAGCCCCCGGGACAGGGGCAAACACTGAAGCTTTCTTT
TRBV6-6,TRBD1,TRBJ2-1,NA,CASSQPGQGIHEQFF,TGTGCCAGCAGTCAACCGGGACAGGGTATCCATGAGCAGTTCTTC
TRBV24-1,TRBD2,TRBJ2-5,NA,CATSDPGLAGAGETQYF,TGTGCCACCAGTGATCCCGGACTAGCGGGAGCCGGAGAGACCCAGTACTTC
TRBV30,TRBD2,TRBJ2-2,NA,CAWTSGRASNTGELFF,TGTGCCTGGACCAGCGGGAGGGCCTCGAACACCGGGGAGCTGTTTTTT
TRBV14,NA,TRBJ2-2,NA,CASSQLSYSNTGELFF,TGTGCCAGCAGCCAACTTAGTTATTCGAACACCGGGGAGCTGTTTTTT
TRBV7-8,NA,TRBJ1-1,once,CASSLRWQVPNTEAFF,TGTGCCAGCAGCTTAAGATGGCAGGTTCCAAACACTGAAGCTTTCTTT
TRBV30,NA,TRBJ1-6,NA,CAWTVLQGYNSPLHF,TGTGCCTGGACTGTTTTACAGGGCTATAATTCACCCCTCCACTTT
TRBV6-5,NA,TRBJ2-2,NA,CASSRNTGELFF,TGTGCCAGCAGCCGGAACACCGGGGAGCTGTTTTTT
TRBV10-3,NA,TRBJ1-2,NA,CAISSDGVRGYGYTF,TGTGCCATCAGTTCCGACGGGGTGAGAGGCTATGGCTACACCTTC
TRBV6-2/TRBV6-3,NA,TRBJ2-5,NA,CASSYLVGRETQYF,TGTGCCAGCAGTTACCTCGTGGGCAGGGAGACCCAGTACTTC
TRBV6-5,TRBD1,TRBJ1-2,NA,CASRARAGGNYGYTF,TGTGCCAGCAGGGCCAGGGCAGGGGGCAACTATGGCTACACCTTC
TRBV14,NA,TRBJ2-7,NA,CASSQSLGAYEQYF,TGTGCCAGCAGCCAGTCCCTGGGGGCATACGAGCAGTACTTC
TRBV7-3,TRBD1,TRBJ2-2,once,CASSSFGTGNTGELFF,TGTGCCAGCAGCTCGTTCGGGACAGGAAACACCGGGGAGCTGTTTTTT
TRBV7-2,NA,TRBJ2-4,NA,CASSFQGTRYLAKNIQYF,TGTGCCAGCAGCTTCCAGGGGACACGGTATTTGGCCAAAAACATTCAGTACTTC
TRBV7-3,TRBD1,TRBJ2-5,NA,CASSPGRQGETQYF,TGTGCCAGCAGCCCCGGAAGACAGGGGGAGACCCAGTACTTC
TRBV24-1,NA,TRBJ2-5,few,CATSDGQGGSETQYF,TGTGCCACCAGTGACGGGCAGGGGGGATCGGAGACCCAGTACTTC
TRBV5-1,NA,TRBJ2-3,NA,CASSLPADRTDTQYF,TGCGCCAGCAGCTTACCCGCGGATCGCACAGATACGCAGTATTTT
TRBV4-1,TRBD1,TRBJ1-2,NA,CASSQPRTGRRYGYTF,TGCGCCAGCAGCCAACCCAGGACAGGGCGACGCTATGGCTACACCTTC
TRBV21-1,NA,TRBJ1-4,NA,CASSTIYRETNEKLFF,TGTGCCAGCAGCACTATATACAGGGAAACTAATGAAAAACTGTTTTTT
TRBV3-1/TRBV3-2,TRBD1,TRBJ1-2,NA,CASSHDRDGYGYTF,TGTGCCAGCAGCCACGACAGGGATGGATATGGCTACACCTTC
TRBV9,NA,TRBJ1-2,NA,CASSPAGTSWGNNYGYTF,TGTGCCAGCAGCCCAGCAGGGACATCGTGGGGGAATAACTATGGCTACACCTTC
TRBV7-2,TRBD2,TRBJ2-1,few,CASRRPGRERYNEQFF,TGTGCCAGCAGACGACCTGGGCGGGAGAGGTACAATGAGCAGTTCTTC
TRBV6-1,TRBD1,TRBJ2-5,NA,CASSVSNRGPQETQYF,TGTGCCAGCAGTGTCTCGAACAGGGGCCCCCAAGAGACCCAGTACTTC
TRBV12-3/TRBV12-4,NA,TRBJ2-1,NA,CASSISGYEQFF,TGTGCCAGCAGTATTTCGGGATATGAGCAGTTCTTC